This T cell receptor beta chain was sequenced in a study of beta chain features in type 1 diabetes. Every bit of the isolated RNA underwent reverse transcription, so sequencing read expressed TCRB transcripts. Repertoires were generated with immunoSEQ multiplex PCR, while TCRdb's copy carries only in-frame clones and drops some. Of roughly 150,000 clones detected, approximately 7.8% appear once; the ten largest clones hold 0.94%. Concerning this clone: The antigen remains unidentified.

Findings of the study overall: In patients and controls equally, PCR might favor templates that are shorter. Any HLA type influence on TCRB rearrangement was left unresolved here. Significant though moderate, a shortening of TCRB CDR3s appeared in all four CD4+ subsets of Type 1 diabetes patients. High TCR expression in some cells could lead to their over-representation in cDNA sequencing.

The CDR3 length is 15 residues. The V gene's germline CDR1 is SGDLS and CDR2 YYNGEE. V shed 0 bases and J 4 bases; nucleotides not matched to a gene: 4. This rearrangement joins TRBV9 to TRBJ2-1; 7 bases fit TRBD2. This TCR was recovered from a woman in her 40s with type 1 diabetes. Input material: central memory CD4+ T cells from blood. CDR3 region: CASSVEPGRYNEQFF. Here the CDR3 DNA reads TGTGCCAGCAGCGTAGAGCCCGGGAGGTACAATGAGCAGTTCTTC.